A single sample is the source of the 18 T cell receptor beta chains below, sequenced in a study of shared clonotypes between healthy human individuals. CD45RO-negative, CCR7-selected cells formed the naive CD8 fraction, which excluded terminally differentiated effector memory CD45RA+ cells. Sequencing used immunoSEQ multiplex PCR; TCRdb keeps in-frame clones, though not all of them. The profile shows millions of clones, under 95% of them singletons. Specimen: naive CD8+ T cells from PBMCs. Every receptor here comes from a man between 18 and 35 years old in good health. Some clones in this sample may be carry-over from other donors' samples.

The CDR3 nucleotides are TGTGCCAGCAGCTTAGTAGAGGAGTTCTTC. Its translation is CASSLVEEFF. The chain couples TRBV7-9 to TRBJ2-1; no definite D call. From germline, CDR1 is SEHNR and CDR2 FQNEAQ (reference sequence). The length of the CDR3 is 10 residues. V was trimmed by 1 base and J by 14 bases, leaving 6 bases between them.

The J gene is TRBJ1-5, the V gene TRBV27; no clear D gene. Germline loops: CDR1 MNHEY, CDR2 SMNVEV (reference sequence). The CDR3 runs 15 residues. Trimming removed 2 bases from V and 0 bases from J, with 8 bases in between. The CDR3 region is CASSLIPYSNQPQHF. CDR3 coding DNA: TGTGCCAGCAGTTTAATCCCCTATAGCAATCAGCCCCAGCATTTT.

This chain joins TRBV7-9 and TRBJ1-4; possibly TRBD1 for D (5 bases). The germline CDR1 and CDR2 sequences are SEHNR and FQNEAQ (reference sequence). Trimming took off 2 bases at V and 8 bases at J, with 12 bases between the two ends. The CDR3 has 14 amino acids. CDR3 loop: CASSLLGRGEKLFF. The CDR3 DNA reads TGTGCCAGCAGCTTACTAGGAAGGGGAGAAAAACTGTTTTTT.

Of note for this clone: Other DNA sequences in this sample translate to the same CDR3. The rearrangement joins TRBV9 to TRBJ2-5; maybe TRBD2 (6 bases). Germline V gene sequence: CDR1 SGDLS, CDR2 YYNGEE. Trimming pared 0 bases from V and 3 bases from J, leaving 9 bases between. The CDR3 is 14 residues long. The CDR3 is CASSVVGGKETQYF. CDR3 nucleotides: TGTGCCAGCAGCGTAGTGGGGGGAAAAGAGACCCAGTACTTC.

The rearrangement uses TRBV5-1 and TRBJ2-5; D may be TRBD2 (6 bases). The CDR3 spans 16 residues. Trimming took 4 bases from V and 1 from J, leaving 17 bases between them. The germline V gene encodes CDR1 SGHRS and CDR2 YFSETQ. The CDR3 coding sequence is TGCGCCAGCAGCGCAAGGCCAAGGGAGGTCCAAGAGACCCAGTACTTC. Translating it yields CASSARPREVQETQYF.

This chain's CDR3 is CASSLQGGSAGYTF. The CDR3 DNA is TGTGCCAGCAGTTTACAGGGGGGAAGCGCTGGCTACACCTTC. J is TRBJ1-2 and V is TRBV27; 7 nucleotides align to TRBD1. Germline V gives CDR1 MNHEY, CDR2 SMNVEV (reference sequence). The length of the CDR3 is 14 residues. The V gene end was trimmed by 2 bases and the J gene end by 7 bases; junction bases not matched to a gene: 7.

V and J are TRBV19 and TRBJ2-7; TRBD2 matches at 7 bases. Germline lookup yields CDR1 LNHDA and CDR2 SQIVND (reference sequence). This CDR3 spans 13 amino acids. The trim removed 5 bases at V and 3 bases at J, leaving 4 bases unmatched. CDR3 amino acids: CASSFGGSYEQYF. CDR3 in DNA: TGTGCCAGTAGTTTCGGCGGGAGCTACGAGCAGTACTTC.

The chain combines TRBV6-6 with TRBJ2-7, with D possibly TRBD1 on 7 matching bases. Germline CDR1 reads MNHNY; CDR2 reads SVGAGI (reference sequence). This CDR3 region has 12 residues. V gave up 5 bases and J gave up 7 bases, with 12 bases separating them. CDR3 nucleotides: TGTGCCAGCAGTCCACAGGGGAGGGAGCAGTACTTC. The encoded protein is CASSPQGREQYF.

The chain uses TRBV27 and TRBJ2-1; 7 nucleotides match TRBD2. V dropped 0 bases and J dropped 5; count of bases not matched to a gene: 22. The V gene's germline CDR1 is MNHEY and CDR2 SMNVEV (reference sequence). The CDR3 is made up of 21 amino acids. This CDR3 reads CASSLSGYGTTFRREHNEQFF. CDR3 DNA: TGTGCCAGCAGTTTATCGGGTTATGGGACTACCTTTCGGAGGGAACACAATGAGCAGTTCTTC.

The V gene is TRBV2, the J gene TRBJ2-1; no reliable D call. The V gene lost 2 bases and the J gene lost 13 bases, with 9 bases spanning the gap. Germline CDR1 and CDR2: SNHLY and FYNNEI. There are 11 residues in the CDR3. CDR3 protein: CASSENRAQFF. CDR3 coding DNA: TGTGCCAGCAGTGAAAACCGGGCCCAGTTCTTC.

This clone showed up just a few times. V is TRBV4-2 and J is TRBJ2-3; 11 nucleotides line up with TRBD2. Germline CDR1 is LGHNA and CDR2 is YNFKEQ. The ends lost 4 bases at V and 2 bases at J; junction bases unmatched: 5. The length of the CDR3 is 16 residues. The CDR3 DNA follows: TGTGCCAGCAGCCCTATAGCGGGAGGGCCCACAGATACGCAGTATTTT. This gives the protein CASSPIAGGPTDTQYF.

V is TRBV27 and J is TRBJ1-2; D remains unclear. Germline V gene sequence: CDR1 MNHEY, CDR2 SMNVEV (reference sequence). V was trimmed by 6 bases and J by 4 bases, leaving 12 bases between them. The CDR3 extends over 13 amino acids. For the CDR3, the DNA is TGTGCCAGCAGCCTTTATCGGTTCTATGGCTACACCTTC. As protein: CASSLYRFYGYTF.

With regard to this clone: This sample also contains other DNA sequences that code for the same CDR3. The V gene is TRBV7-8, the J gene TRBJ2-2; maybe TRBD2 (5 bases). Germline V gene data show CDR1 as SGHVS and CDR2 as FQNEAQ. The ends were cut back, 5 bases at V and 1 base at J, with 8 bases in the middle. This CDR3 spans 14 amino acids. In DNA, the CDR3 is TGTGCCAGCAGCCTCCGGGGGAACACCGGGGAGCTGTTTTTT. Residues: CASSLRGNTGELFF.

V usage is TRBV11-2 and J usage is TRBJ1-5; TRBD1 might be the D (5 bases). The CDR3 has 12 amino acids. V gave up 4 bases and J gave up 7 bases, with 8 bases separating them. Germline V gene data show CDR1 as SGHAT and CDR2 as FQNNGV. DNA of the CDR3: TGTGCCAGCAGCTCGGCAGGGCAGCCCCAGCATTTT. This translates into CASSSAGQPQHF.

This rearrangement joins TRBV6-1 to TRBJ1-1; TRBD1 is a possible D gene (5 bases). V was pared by 1 base and J by 0 bases, with 9 bases between. Germline CDR1 is MNHNS and CDR2 is SASEGT. The CDR3 spans 15 residues. This CDR3 is CASSEVGVLNTEAFF. Here the CDR3 DNA reads TGTGCCAGCAGTGAAGTGGGGGTCTTGAACACTGAAGCTTTCTTT.

The chain has TRBV28 and TRBJ2-1; D perhaps matches TRBD2 (7 bases). With 6 bases removed from V and 10 bases from J, the gap between germline ends came to 13 bases. The CDR3 is made up of 12 amino acids. The germline gives CDR1 MDHEN, CDR2 SYDVKM. The CDR3 DNA follows: TGTGCCAGCAGCCAGAGGGGGGGGGAGCAGTTCTTC. Translated: CASSQRGGEQFF. Variable domain in full (rest from reference TRBV28 and TRBJ2-1): DVKVTQSSRYLVKRTGEKVFLECVQDMDHENMFWYRQDPGLGLRLIYFSYDVKMKEKGDIPEGYSVSREKKERFSLILESASTNQTSMYLCASSQRGGEQFFGPGTRLTVL.

This clone turned up a few times. Distinct nucleotide sequences in the sample also encode this CDR3. The chain uses TRBV19 and TRBJ1-1; D is uncertain. CDR1 is LNHDA, CDR2 SQIVND, per germline (reference sequence). CDR3 length: 15 amino acids. V was shortened by 1 base and J by 0 bases, with 9 bases between the two germline ends. CDR3 sequence: CASSIGAYMNTEAFF. The CDR3 bases are TGTGCCAGTAGTATAGGGGCATACATGAACACTGAAGCTTTCTTT.

The V and J genes are TRBV6-1 and TRBJ1-4; 7 positions match TRBD1. CDR1 MNHNS and CDR2 SASEGT come from the germline V gene. After removal of 0 bases from V and 8 bases from J, the junction contained 9 bases not matched to a gene. There are 16 residues in the CDR3. This CDR3 is CASSEARRQGTEKLFF. The DNA of the CDR3 is TGTGCCAGCAGTGAAGCTAGGCGACAGGGTACCGAAAAACTGTTTTTT.